This TCR beta chain is drawn from a study of memory CD4+ T cells and cytomegalovirus serostatus. Regarding the study as a whole: Each of approximately 69 CMV-associated TCRbeta sequences occurred in one to five individuals.

This clone appeared a few times. What it binds is unknown. Original processing methods: After removing out-of-frame reads, over 2 million distinct TCRbeta sequences remained. Sequencing used immunoSEQ multiplex PCR; TCRdb keeps in-frame clones, though not all of them. V, J and clone size reflect that table, while D and trimming were determined from the DNA. The profile shows approximately 60,000 clones, about 80% of them singletons. Single viable CD3+CD4+CD8-CD45RO+ cells were sorted as the memory CD4+ T cells. Serostatus was set by detecting CMV pp150, pp28, p38, p52 IgG. Total CD4+ T cells were enriched by CD4 positive selection. The clonotype comes from an adult in good health and CMV-seropositive. Input material: memory CD4+ T cells from blood.

For the CDR3, the DNA is TGTGCCAGCGGGAACACTGAAGCTTTCTTT. Translating it yields CASGNTEAFF. The V gene is TRBV28, the J gene TRBJ1-1; D is undetermined. The CDR3 is 10 amino acids. Deletions cut 8 bases from V and 1 base from J, with 2 bases between. The germline CDR1 and CDR2 sequences are MDHEN and SYDVKM.